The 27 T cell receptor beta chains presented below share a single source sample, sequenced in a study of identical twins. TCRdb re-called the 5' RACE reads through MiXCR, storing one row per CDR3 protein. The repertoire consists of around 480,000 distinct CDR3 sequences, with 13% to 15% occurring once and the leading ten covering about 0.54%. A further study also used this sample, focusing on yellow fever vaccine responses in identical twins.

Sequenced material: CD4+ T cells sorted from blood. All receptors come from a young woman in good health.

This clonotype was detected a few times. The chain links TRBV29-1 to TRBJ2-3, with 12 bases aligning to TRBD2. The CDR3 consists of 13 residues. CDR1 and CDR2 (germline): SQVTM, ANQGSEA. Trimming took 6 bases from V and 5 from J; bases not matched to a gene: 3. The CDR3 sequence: CSVRTSGVDTQYF. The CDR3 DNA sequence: TGCAGCGTCCGGACTAGCGGGGTAGATACGCAGTATTTT.

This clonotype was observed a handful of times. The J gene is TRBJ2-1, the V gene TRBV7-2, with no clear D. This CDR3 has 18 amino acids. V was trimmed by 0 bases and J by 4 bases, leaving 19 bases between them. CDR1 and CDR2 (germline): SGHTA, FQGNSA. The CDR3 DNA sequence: TGTGCCAGCAGCTTAGCGTGGCGGCTGACATCGGTATACAATGAGCAGTTCTTC. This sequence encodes CASSLAWRLTSVYNEQFF.

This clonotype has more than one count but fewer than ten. The CDR3 loop reads CASSPQIAGGKETQYF. CDR3 nucleotide sequence: TGTGCCAGCAGTCCCCAGATAGCGGGAGGGAAAGAGACCCAGTACTTC. V is TRBV12-3 or TRBV12-4 and J is TRBJ2-5, with TRBD2 identical over 11 bases. The CDR3 loop spans 16 amino acids. Germline trimming cut 5 bases from V and 3 bases from J; bases unmatched to any gene: 8.

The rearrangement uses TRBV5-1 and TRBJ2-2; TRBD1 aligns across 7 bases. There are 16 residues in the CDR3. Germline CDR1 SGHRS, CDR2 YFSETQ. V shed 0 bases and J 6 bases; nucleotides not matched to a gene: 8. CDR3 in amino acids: CASSLAGTVGPGELFF. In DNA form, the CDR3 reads TGCGCCAGCAGCTTGGCCGGGACAGTTGGCCCCGGGGAGCTGTTTTTT.

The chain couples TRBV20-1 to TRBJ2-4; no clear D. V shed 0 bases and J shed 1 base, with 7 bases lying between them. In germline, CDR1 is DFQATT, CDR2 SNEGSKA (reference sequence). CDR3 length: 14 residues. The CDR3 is CSARDRGAKNIQYF. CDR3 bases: TGCAGTGCTAGAGACCGTGGCGCCAAAAACATTCAGTACTTC.

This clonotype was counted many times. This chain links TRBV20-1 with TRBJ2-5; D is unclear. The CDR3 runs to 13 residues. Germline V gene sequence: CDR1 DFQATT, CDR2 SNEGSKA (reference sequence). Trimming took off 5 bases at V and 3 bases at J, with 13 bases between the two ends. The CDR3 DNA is TGCAGTGCTCAAGTAAACCCCAAAGAGACCCAGTACTTC. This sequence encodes CSAQVNPKETQYF.

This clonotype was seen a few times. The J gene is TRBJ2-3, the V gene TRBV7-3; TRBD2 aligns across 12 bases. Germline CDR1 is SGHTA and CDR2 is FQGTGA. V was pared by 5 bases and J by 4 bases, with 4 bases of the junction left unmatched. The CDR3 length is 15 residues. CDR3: CASSHPSGGADTQYF. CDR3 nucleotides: TGTGCCAGCAGCCACCCTAGCGGGGGGGCAGATACGCAGTATTTT. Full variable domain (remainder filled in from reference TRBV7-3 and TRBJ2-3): GAGVSQTPSNKVTEKGKYVELRCDPISGHTALYWYRQSLGQGPEFLIYFQGTGAADDSGLPNDRFFAVRPEGSVSTLKIQRTERGDSAVYLCASSHPSGGADTQYFGPGTRLTVL.

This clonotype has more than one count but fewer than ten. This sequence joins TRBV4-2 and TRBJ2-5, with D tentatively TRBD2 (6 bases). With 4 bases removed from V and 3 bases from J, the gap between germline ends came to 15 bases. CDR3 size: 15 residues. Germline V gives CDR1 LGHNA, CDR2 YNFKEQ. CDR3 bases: TGTGCCAGCAGCCGATATGTGGGACTGAAAGAGACCCAGTACTTC. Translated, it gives CASSRYVGLKETQYF.

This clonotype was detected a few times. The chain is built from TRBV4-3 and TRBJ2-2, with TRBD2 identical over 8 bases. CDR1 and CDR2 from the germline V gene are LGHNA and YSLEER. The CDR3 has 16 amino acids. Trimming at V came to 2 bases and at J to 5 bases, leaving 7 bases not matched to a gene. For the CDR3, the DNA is TGCGCCAGCAGCCAAAGCGGGAGCCCCGGGACCGGGGAGCTGTTTTTT. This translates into CASSQSGSPGTGELFF.

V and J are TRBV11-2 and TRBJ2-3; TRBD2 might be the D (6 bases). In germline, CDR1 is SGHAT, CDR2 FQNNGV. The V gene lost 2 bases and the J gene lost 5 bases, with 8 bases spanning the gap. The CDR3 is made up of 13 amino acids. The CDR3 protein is CASSLTGEDTQYF. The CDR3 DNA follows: TGTGCCAGCAGCTTAACGGGGGAAGATACGCAGTATTTT.

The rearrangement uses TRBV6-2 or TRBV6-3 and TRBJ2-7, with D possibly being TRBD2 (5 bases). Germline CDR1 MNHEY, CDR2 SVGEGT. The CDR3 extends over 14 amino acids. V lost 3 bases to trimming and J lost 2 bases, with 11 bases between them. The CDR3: CASSYGRGTYEQYF. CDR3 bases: TGTGCCAGCAGTTATGGACGGGGAACCTACGAGCAGTACTTC.

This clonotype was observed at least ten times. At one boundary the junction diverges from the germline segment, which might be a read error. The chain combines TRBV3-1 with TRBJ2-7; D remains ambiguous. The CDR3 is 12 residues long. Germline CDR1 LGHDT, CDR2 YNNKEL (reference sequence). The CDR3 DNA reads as TGTGCCAGCAGCCAAGAATTCGGGTGGGCCCACTTC. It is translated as CASSQEFGWAHF.

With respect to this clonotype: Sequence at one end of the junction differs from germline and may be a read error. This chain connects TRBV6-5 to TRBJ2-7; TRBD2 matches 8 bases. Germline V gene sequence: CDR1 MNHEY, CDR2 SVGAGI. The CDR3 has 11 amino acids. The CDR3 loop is CASSYLGTSHF. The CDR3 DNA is TGTGCCAGCAGTTACTTAGGGACTAGTCACTTC.

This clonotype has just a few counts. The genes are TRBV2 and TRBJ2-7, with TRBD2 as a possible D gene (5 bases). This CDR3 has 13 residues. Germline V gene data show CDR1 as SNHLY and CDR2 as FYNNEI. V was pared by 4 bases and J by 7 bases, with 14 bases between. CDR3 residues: CASSVHPSGEQYF. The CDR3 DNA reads TGTGCCAGCAGTGTTCACCCTTCGGGAGAGCAGTACTTC.

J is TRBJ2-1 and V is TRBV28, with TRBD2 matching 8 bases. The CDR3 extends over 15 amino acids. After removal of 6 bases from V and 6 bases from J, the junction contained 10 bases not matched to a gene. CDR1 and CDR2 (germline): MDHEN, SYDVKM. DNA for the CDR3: TGTGCCAGCAGGGGATCAGCGGGAGTTGGCAATGAGCAGTTCTTC. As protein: CASRGSAGVGNEQFF.

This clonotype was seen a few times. The CDR3 DNA follows: TGTGCCAGCAGGTCCTACAGGGAAAGTGGAAACACCATATATTTT. It is translated as CASRSYRESGNTIYF. The chain couples TRBV12-3 or TRBV12-4 to TRBJ1-3, with D perhaps matching TRBD1 (6 bases). The V and J ends lost 6 bases and 3 bases respectively, with 15 bases between them. CDR3 length equals 15 residues.

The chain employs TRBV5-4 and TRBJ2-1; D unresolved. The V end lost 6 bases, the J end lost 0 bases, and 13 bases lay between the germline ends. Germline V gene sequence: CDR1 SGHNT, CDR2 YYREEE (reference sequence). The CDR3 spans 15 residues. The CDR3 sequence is CASTIAGVSYNEQFF. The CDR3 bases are TGTGCCAGCACTATCGCTGGAGTCTCCTACAATGAGCAGTTCTTC.

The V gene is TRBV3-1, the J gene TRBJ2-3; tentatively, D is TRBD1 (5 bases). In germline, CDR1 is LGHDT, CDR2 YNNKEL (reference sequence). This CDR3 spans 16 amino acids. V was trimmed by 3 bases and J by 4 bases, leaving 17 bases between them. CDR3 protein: CASSHFPGKMSDTQYF. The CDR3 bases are TGTGCCAGCAGCCACTTCCCAGGGAAGATGTCAGATACGCAGTATTTT.

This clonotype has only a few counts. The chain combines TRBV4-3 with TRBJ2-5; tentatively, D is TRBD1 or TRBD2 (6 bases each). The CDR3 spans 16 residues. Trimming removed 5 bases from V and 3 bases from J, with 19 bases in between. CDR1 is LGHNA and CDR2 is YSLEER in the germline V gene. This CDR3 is CASSYKARGGEETQYF. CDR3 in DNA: TGCGCCAGCAGCTATAAGGCCAGGGGCGGGGAAGAGACCCAGTACTTC.

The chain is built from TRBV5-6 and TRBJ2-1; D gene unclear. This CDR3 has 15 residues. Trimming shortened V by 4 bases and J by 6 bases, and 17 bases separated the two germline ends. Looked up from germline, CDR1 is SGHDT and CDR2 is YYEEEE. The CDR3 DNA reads TGTGCCAGCAGCCGAGTGAACCTGCCGGGCAATGAGCAGTTCTTC. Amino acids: CASSRVNLPGNEQFF. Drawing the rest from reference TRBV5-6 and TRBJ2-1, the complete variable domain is DAGVTQSPTHLIKTRGQQVTLRCSPKSGHDTVSWYQQALGQGPQFIFQYYEEEERQRGNFPDRFSGHQFPNYSSELNVNALLLGDSALYLCASSRVNLPGNEQFFGPGTRLTVL.

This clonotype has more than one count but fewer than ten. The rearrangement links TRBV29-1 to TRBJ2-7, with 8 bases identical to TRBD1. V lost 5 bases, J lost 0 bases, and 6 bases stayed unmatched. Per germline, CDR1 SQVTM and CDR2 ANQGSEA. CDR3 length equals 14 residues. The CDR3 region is CSVLGQGSSYEQYF. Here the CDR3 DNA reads TGCAGCGTTCTCGGACAGGGTAGCTCCTACGAGCAGTACTTC.

The CDR3 coding sequence is TGCAGTGCTAGAGGACCGGGGCCGTACAATCAGCCCCAGCATTTT. Encoded protein: CSARGPGPYNQPQHF. The V and J genes are TRBV20-1 and TRBJ1-5; D perhaps matches TRBD1 (5 bases). The CDR3 covers 15 residues. Germline V gene sequence: CDR1 DFQATT, CDR2 SNEGSKA (reference sequence). V dropped 1 base and J dropped 3 bases, with 13 bases sitting between them.

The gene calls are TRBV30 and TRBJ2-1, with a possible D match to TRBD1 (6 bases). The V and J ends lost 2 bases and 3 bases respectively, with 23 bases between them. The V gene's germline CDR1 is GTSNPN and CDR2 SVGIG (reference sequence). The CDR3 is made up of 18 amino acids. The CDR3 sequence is CAWSIGQPLTLNYNEQFF. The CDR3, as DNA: TGTGCCTGGAGTATCGGACAGCCTTTGACTCTAAACTACAATGAGCAGTTCTTC.

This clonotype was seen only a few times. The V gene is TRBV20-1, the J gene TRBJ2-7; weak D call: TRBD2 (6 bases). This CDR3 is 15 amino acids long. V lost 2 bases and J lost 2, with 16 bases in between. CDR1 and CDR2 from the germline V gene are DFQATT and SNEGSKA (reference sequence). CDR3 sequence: CSARLAGTSTYEQYF. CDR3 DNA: TGCAGTGCTAGATTGGCGGGAACGTCCACCTACGAGCAGTACTTC.

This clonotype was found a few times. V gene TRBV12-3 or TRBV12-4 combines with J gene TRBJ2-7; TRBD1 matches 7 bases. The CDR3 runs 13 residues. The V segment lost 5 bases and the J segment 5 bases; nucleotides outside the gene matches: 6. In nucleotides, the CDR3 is TGTGCCAGCAGTCGAGGGGGCTGGGACGAGCAGTACTTC. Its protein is CASSRGGWDEQYF.

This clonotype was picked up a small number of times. The CDR3 sequence: CASSLGRKAKDTQYF. As DNA, the CDR3 is TGTGCCAGCAGCTTGGGACGCAAGGCCAAAGATACGCAGTATTTT. This chain joins TRBV7-9 and TRBJ2-3; D might be TRBD1 or TRBD2, each matching 5 bases. Germline values: CDR1 SEHNR, CDR2 FQNEAQ (reference sequence). V lost 3 bases to trimming and J lost 5 bases, with 15 bases between them. The CDR3 contains 15 residues. Based on the CDR3 plus reference TRBV7-9 and TRBJ2-3, the full variable domain is DTGVSQNPRHKITKRGQNVTFRCDPISEHNRLYWYRQTLGQGPEFLTYFQNEAQLEKSRLLSDRFSAERPKGSFSTLEIQRTEQGDSAMYLCASSLGRKAKDTQYFGPGTRLTVL.

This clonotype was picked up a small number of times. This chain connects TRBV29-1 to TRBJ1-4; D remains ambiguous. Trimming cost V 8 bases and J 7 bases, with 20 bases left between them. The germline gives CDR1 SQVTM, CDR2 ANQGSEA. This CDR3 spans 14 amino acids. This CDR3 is CSPNDSGAIEKLFF. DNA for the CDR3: TGCAGCCCAAACGACTCGGGAGCCATTGAAAAACTGTTTTTT. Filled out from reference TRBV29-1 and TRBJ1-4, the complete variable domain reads SAVISQKPSRDICQRGTSLTIQCQVDSQVTMMFWYRQQPGQSLTLIATANQGSEATYESGFVIDKFPISRPNLTFSTLTVSNMSPEDSSIYLCSPNDSGAIEKLFFGSGTQLSVL.